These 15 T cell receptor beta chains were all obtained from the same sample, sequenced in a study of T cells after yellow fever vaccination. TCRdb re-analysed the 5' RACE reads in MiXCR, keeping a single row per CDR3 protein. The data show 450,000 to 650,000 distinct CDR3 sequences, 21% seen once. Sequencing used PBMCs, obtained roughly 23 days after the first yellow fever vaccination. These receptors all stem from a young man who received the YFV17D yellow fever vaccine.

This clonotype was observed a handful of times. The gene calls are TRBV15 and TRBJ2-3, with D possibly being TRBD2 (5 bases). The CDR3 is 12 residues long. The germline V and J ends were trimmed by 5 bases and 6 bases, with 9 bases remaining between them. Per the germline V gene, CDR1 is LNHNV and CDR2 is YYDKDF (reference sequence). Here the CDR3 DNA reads TGTGCCACCAGCCGAGGGAAGGATACGCAGTATTTT. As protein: CATSRGKDTQYF.

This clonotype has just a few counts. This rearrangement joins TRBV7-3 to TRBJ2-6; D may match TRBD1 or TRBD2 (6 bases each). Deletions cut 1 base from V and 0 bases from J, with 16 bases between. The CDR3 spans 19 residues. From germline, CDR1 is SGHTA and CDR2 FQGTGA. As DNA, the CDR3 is TGTGCCAGCAGCTTAATTTTCGGGGGCGCATACTCTGGGGCCAACGTCCTGACTTTC. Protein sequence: CASSLIFGGAYSGANVLTF.

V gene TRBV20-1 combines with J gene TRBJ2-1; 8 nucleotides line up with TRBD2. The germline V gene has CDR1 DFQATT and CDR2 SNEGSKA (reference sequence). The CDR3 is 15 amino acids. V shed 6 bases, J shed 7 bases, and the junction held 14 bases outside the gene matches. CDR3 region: CSALRLAGTGNEQFF. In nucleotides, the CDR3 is TGCAGTGCACTACGATTAGCGGGGACGGGGAATGAGCAGTTCTTC.

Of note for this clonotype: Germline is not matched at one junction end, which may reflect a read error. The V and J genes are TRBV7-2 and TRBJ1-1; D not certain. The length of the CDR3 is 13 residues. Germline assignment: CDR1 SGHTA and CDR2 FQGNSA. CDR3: CASSLATRRAGDF. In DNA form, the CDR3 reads TGTGCCAGCAGCTTAGCTACAAGGCGAGCGGGAGATTTT. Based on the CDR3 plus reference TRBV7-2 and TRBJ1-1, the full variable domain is GAGVSQSPSNKVTEKGKDVELRCDPISGHTALYWYRQSLGQGLEFLIYFQGNSAPDKSGLPSDRFSAERTGGSVSTLTIQRTQQEDSAVYLCASSLATRRAGDFGQGTRLTVV.

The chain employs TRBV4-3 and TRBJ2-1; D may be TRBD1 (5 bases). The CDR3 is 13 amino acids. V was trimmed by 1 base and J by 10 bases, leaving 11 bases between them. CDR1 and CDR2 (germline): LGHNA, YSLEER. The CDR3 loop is CASSQGIWTEQFF. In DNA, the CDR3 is TGCGCCAGCAGCCAAGGGATCTGGACAGAGCAGTTCTTC.

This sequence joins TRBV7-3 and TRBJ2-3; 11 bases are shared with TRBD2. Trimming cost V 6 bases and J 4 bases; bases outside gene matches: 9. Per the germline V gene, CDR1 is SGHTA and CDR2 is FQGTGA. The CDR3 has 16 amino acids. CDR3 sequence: CASRDTSGGVADTQYF. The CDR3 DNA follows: TGTGCCAGCAGGGACACTAGCGGGGGTGTAGCAGATACGCAGTATTTT.

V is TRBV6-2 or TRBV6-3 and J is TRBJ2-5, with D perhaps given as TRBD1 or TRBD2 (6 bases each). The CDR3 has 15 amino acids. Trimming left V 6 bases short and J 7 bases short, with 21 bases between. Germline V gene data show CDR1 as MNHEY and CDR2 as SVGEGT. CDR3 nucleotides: TGTGCCAGCAGGGCCGACGGGGGCCCTCCAGGGACCCAGTACTTC. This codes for CASRADGGPPGTQYF.

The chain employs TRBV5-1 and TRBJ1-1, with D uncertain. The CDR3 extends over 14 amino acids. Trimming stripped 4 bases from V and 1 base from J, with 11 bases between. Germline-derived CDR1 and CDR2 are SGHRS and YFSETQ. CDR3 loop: CASSIQTGNTEAFF. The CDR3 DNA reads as TGCGCCAGCAGCATACAAACGGGGAACACTGAAGCTTTCTTT.

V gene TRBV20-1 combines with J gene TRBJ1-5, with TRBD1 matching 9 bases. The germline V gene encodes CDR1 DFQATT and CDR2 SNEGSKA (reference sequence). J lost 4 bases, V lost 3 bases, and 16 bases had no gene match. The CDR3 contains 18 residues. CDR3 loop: CSASGLGQGGGENQPQHF. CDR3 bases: TGCAGTGCTAGTGGATTGGGACAGGGAGGGGGGGAAAATCAGCCCCAGCATTTT.

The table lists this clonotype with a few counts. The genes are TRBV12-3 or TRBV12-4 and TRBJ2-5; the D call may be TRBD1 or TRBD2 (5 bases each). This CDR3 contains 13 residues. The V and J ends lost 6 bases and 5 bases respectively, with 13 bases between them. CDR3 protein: CASRVPGTETQYF. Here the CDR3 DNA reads TGTGCCAGCAGGGTCCCTGGGACGGAGACCCAGTACTTC.

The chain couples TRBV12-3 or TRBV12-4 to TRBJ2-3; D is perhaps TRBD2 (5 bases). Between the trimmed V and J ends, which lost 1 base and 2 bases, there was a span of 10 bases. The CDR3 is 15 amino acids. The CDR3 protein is CASSLVTGITDTQYF. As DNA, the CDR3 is TGTGCCAGCAGTTTAGTTACGGGGATCACAGATACGCAGTATTTT.

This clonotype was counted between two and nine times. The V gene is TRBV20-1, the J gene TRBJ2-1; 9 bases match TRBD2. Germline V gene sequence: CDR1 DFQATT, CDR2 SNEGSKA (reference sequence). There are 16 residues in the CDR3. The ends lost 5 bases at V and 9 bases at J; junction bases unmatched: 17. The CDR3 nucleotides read TGCAGTGCTGCCTCGGGAGCGGGGGGCTTAGGCGGTGAGCAGTTCTTC. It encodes CSAASGAGGLGGEQFF.

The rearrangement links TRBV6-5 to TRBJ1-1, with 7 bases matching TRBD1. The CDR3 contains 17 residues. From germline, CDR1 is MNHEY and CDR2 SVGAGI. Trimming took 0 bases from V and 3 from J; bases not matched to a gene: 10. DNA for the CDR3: TGTGCCAGCAGTTACTCGTTACTGACAGGGCCAGACACTGAAGCTTTCTTT. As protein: CASSYSLLTGPDTEAFF.

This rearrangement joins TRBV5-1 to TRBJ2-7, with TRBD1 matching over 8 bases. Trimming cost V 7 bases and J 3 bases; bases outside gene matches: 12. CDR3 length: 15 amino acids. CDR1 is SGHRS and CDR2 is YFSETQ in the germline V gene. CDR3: CASPYRGVVNYEQYV. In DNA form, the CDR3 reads TGCGCCAGCCCGTACAGGGGGGTAGTTAACTACGAGCAGTACGTC.

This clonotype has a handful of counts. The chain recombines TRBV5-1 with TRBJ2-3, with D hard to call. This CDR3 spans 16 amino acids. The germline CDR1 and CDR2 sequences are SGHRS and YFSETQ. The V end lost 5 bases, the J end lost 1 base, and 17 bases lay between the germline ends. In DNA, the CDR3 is TGCGCCAGCAGAGCTTCTTCCTTGAGAGGCACAGATACGCAGTATTTT. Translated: CASRASSLRGTDTQYF.